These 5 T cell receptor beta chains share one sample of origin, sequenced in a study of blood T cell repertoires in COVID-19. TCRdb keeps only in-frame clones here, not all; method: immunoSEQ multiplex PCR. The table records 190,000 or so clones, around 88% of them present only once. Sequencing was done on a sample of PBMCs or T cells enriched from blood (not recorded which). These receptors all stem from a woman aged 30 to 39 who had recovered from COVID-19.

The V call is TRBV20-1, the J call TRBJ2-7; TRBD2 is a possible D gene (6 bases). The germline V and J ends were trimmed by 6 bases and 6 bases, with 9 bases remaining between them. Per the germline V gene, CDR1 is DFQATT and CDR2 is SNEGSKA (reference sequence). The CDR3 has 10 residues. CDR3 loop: CSAGRGEQYF. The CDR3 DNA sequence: TGCAGTGCAGGGCGGGGCGAGCAGTACTTC.

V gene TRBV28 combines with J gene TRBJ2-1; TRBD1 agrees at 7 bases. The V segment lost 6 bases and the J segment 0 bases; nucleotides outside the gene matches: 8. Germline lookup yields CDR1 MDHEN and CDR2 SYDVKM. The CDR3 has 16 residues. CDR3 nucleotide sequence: TGTGCCAGCAGAGCCCCGGACAGGAGCTCCTACAATGAGCAGTTCTTC. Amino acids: CASRAPDRSSYNEQFF. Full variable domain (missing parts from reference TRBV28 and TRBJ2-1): DVKVTQSSRYLVKRTGEKVFLECVQDMDHENMFWYRQDPGLGLRLIYFSYDVKMKEKGDIPEGYSVSREKKERFSLILESASTNQTSMYLCASRAPDRSSYNEQFFGPGTRLTVL.

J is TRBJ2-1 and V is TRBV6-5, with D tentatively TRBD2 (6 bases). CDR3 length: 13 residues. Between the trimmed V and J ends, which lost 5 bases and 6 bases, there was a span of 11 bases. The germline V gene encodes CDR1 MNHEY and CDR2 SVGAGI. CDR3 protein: CASSLEAGNEQFF. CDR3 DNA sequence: TGTGCCAGCAGTCTCGAAGCGGGCAATGAGCAGTTCTTC.

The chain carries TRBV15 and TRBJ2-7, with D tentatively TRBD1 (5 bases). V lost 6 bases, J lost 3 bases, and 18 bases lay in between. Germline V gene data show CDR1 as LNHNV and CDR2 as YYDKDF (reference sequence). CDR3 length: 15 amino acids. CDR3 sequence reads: CATSLSGHLLYEQYF. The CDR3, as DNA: TGTGCCACCAGTCTCTCCGGACACCTCCTCTACGAGCAGTACTTC.

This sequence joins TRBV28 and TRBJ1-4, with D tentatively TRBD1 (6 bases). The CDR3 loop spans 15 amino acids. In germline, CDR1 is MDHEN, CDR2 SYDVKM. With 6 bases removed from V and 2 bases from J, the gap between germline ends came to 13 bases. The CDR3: CASSVRGATNEKLFF. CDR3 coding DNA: TGTGCCAGCAGCGTCAGGGGAGCGACTAATGAAAAACTGTTTTTT.